The 4 T cell receptor beta chains reported below all come from one sample, sequenced in a study of vaccination and CD4 T cells after COVID-19. TCRdb reprocessed the PCR reads with MiXCR, giving one entry per CDR3 protein. This sample carries about 15,000 distinct CDR3 sequences, roughly three quarters of them seen once, and the ten largest clones take about 1.1%. Source: CD4+ T cells from blood, taken after SARS-CoV-2 vaccination. Source of these receptors: a human donor who had recovered from COVID-19.

The genes are TRBV12-3 or TRBV12-4 and TRBJ1-5, with a tentative D call TRBD1 (6 bases). The germline V and J ends were trimmed by 6 bases and 6 bases, with 9 bases remaining between them. This CDR3 is built from 12 residues. In DNA, the CDR3 is TGTGCCAGCAGCCCAGGGGTTCAGCCCCAGCATTTT. Translated, it gives CASSPGVQPQHF.

The genes are TRBV6-1 and TRBJ1-1; the match to TRBD1 covers 8 bases. The CDR3 sequence is 14 residues long. Germline CDR1 MNHNS, CDR2 SASEGT. V trimming: 7 bases; J trimming: 3 bases; junction bases outside the gene matches: 7. The CDR3: CASTGQGYDTEAFF. In DNA form, the CDR3 reads TGTGCCAGCACTGGACAGGGTTATGACACTGAAGCTTTCTTT.

The V call is TRBV19, the J call TRBJ2-3; possible D gene TRBD2, 5 bases. CDR1 is LNHDA and CDR2 is SQIVND in the germline V gene (reference sequence). V was clipped by 3 bases and J by 0 bases, with 10 bases between them. This CDR3 has 15 amino acids. CDR3 nucleotide sequence: TGTGCCAGTAGTATTGTGGACTCTAGCACAGATACGCAGTATTTT. It codes for CASSIVDSSTDTQYF.

The chain has TRBV20-1 and TRBJ1-3; TRBD1 agrees at 8 bases. The CDR3 runs 14 residues. The ends lost 7 bases at V and 3 bases at J; junction bases unmatched: 8. The germline V gene encodes CDR1 DFQATT and CDR2 SNEGSKA (reference sequence). CDR3 protein: CSVSDRVGGNTIYF. The CDR3 DNA is TGCAGTGTCTCGGACAGGGTCGGTGGAAACACCATATATTTT.